This entry concerns a single T cell receptor beta chain. Antigen specificity is unknown. This entry is derived from a study of vaccination and CD4 T cells after COVID-19. The assay that was used to sequence DNA from cultured CD4+ T cells was the Oncomine TCR Beta short-read assay. TCRdb re-derived calls from the PCR reads in MiXCR, one entry per CDR3 protein. The sample carries 17,000 or so distinct CDR3 sequences, less than 50% recorded once. Treatment in this sample: roughly 11-day PBMC culture with coronavirus spike peptide pools or control peptides (ViraFEST assay). Germline loops: CDR1 DFQATT, CDR2 SNEGSKA (reference sequence). Trimming shortened V by 5 bases and J by 5 bases, and 16 bases separated the two germline ends. The CDR3 is 14 amino acids.

The sample in question was CD4+ T cells from blood, cultured in vitro, obtained before SARS-CoV-2 vaccination. The chain has TRBV20-1 and TRBJ2-1, with D unresolved. The TCR originated in a human donor who had recovered from COVID-19. The CDR3 spells CSADIVSRDNEQFF. The CDR3 region has the DNA TGCAGTGCTGATATAGTAAGTAGGGACAATGAGCAGTTCTTC.